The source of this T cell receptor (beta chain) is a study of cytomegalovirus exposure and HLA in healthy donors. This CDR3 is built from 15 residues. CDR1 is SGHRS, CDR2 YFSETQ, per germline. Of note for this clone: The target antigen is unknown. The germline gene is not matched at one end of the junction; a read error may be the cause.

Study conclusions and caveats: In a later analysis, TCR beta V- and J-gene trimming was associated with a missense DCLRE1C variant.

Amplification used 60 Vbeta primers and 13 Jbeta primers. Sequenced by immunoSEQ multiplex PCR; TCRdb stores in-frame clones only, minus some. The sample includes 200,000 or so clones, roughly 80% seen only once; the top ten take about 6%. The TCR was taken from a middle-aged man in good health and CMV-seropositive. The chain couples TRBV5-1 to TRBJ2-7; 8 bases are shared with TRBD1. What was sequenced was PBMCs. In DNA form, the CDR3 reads TGCGCCAGCGGCTTGGTTTCAGGGGGCGGGAACGAGCAGTACTTC. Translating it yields CASGLVSGGGNEQYF.